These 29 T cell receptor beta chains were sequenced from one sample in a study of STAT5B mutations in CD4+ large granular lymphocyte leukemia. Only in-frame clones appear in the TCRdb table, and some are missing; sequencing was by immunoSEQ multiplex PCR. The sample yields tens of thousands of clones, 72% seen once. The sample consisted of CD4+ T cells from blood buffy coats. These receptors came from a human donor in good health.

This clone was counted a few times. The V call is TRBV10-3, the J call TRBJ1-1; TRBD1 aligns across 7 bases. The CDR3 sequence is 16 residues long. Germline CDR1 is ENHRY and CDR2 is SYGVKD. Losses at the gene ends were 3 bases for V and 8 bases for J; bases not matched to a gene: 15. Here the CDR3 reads CAISDPRQGGSPEAFF. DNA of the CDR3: TGTGCCATCAGTGATCCCCGACAGGGTGGAAGCCCCGAAGCTTTCTTT.

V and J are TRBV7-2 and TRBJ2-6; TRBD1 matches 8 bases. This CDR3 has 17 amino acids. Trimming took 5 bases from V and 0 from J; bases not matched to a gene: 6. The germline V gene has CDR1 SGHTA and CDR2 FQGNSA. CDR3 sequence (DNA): TGTGCCAGCAGCCGGACAGGGACCTCCTCTGGGGCCAACGTCCTGACTTTC. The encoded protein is CASSRTGTSSGANVLTF.

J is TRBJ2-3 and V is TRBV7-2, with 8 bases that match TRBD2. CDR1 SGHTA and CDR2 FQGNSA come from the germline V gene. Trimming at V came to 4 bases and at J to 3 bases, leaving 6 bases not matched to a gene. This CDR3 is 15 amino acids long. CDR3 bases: TGTGCCAGCAGCTCCGGGGGGGCGGGGACAGATACGCAGTATTTT. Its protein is CASSSGGAGTDTQYF.

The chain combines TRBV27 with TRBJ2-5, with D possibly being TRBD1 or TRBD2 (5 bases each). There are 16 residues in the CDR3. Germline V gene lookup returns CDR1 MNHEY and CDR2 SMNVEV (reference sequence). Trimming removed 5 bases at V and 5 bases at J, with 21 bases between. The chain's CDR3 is CASSRTAGTQRETQYF. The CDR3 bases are TGTGCCAGCAGTCGCACCGCCGGGACCCAGCGGGAGACCCAGTACTTC.

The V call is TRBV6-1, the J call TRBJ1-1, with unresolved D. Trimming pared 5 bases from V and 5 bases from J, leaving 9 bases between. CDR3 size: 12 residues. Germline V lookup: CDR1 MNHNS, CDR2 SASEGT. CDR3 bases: TGTGCCAGCAGTAATAGGTGGACTGAAGCTTTCTTT. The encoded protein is CASSNRWTEAFF.

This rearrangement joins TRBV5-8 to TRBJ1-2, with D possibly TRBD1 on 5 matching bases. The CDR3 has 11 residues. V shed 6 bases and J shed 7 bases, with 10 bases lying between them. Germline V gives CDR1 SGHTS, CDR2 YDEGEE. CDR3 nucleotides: TGTGCCAGCACCAAGGGGTTTGGCTACACCTTC. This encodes CASTKGFGYTF.

CDR3 sequence: CASRRGGANVLTF. DNA of the CDR3: TGTGCCAGCAGACGAGGGGGGGCCAACGTCCTGACTTTC. The gene calls are TRBV5-5 and TRBJ2-6; D might be TRBD2 (5 bases). The germline V gene encodes CDR1 SGHKS and CDR2 YYEKEE (reference sequence). Deletions cut 5 bases from V and 4 bases from J, with 7 bases between. This CDR3 contains 13 residues.

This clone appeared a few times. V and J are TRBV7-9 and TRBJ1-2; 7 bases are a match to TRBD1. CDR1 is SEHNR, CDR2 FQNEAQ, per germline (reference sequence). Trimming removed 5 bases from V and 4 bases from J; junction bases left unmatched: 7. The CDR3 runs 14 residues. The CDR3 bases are TGTGCCAGCAGCCCCGAGACAGGGTCCTATGGCTACACCTTC. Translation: CASSPETGSYGYTF.

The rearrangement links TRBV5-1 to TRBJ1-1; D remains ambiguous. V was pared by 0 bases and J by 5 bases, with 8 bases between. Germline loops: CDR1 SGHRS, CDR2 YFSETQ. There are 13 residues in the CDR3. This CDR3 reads CASSLGPITEAFF. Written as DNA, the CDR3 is TGCGCCAGCAGCTTGGGACCGATTACTGAAGCTTTCTTT.

The CDR3 region has the DNA TGCAGCACAACCGGGACAGGGGGAGGCCGAGGGGGCTACACCTTC. It encodes CSTTGTGGGRGGYTF. The chain is built from TRBV29-1 and TRBJ1-2, with 11 bases fitting TRBD1. The V segment lost 8 bases and the J segment 8 bases; nucleotides outside the gene matches: 16. This CDR3 has 15 amino acids. Per the germline V gene, CDR1 is SQVTM and CDR2 is ANQGSEA.

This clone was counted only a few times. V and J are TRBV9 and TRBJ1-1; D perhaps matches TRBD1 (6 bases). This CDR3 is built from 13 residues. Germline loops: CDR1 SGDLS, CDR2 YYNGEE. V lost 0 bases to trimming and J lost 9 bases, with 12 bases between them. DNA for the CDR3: TGTGCCAGCAGCGTAGGTGTTGGGGGCCAAGCTTTCTTT. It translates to CASSVGVGGQAFF.

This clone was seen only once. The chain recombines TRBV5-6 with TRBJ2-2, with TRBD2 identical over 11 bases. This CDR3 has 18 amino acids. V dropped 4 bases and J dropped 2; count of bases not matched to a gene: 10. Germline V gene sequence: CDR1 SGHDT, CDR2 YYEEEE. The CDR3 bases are TGTGCCAGCAGCCCGGAAACTAGCGGGGGCTCTAACACCGGGGAGCTGTTTTTT. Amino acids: CASSPETSGGSNTGELFF.

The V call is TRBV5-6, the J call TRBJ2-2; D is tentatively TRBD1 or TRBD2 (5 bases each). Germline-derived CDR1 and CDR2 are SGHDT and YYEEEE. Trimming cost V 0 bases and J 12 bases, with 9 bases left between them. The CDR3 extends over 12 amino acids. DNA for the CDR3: TGTGCCAGCAGCTTGGTCGAGGGGCAGCTGTTTTTT. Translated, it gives CASSLVEGQLFF. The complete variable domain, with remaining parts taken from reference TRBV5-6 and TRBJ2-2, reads DAGVTQSPTHLIKTRGQQVTLRCSPKSGHDTVSWYQQALGQGPQFIFQYYEEEERQRGNFPDRFSGHQFPNYSSELNVNALLLGDSALYLCASSLVEGQLFFGEGSRLTVL.

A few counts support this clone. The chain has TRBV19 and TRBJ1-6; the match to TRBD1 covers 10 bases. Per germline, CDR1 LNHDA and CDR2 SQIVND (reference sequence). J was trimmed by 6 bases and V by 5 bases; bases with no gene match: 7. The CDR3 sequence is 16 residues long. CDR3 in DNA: TGTGCCAGTAGTGTGACAGGGGGCAGATCTAATTCACCCCTCCACTTT. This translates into CASSVTGGRSNSPLHF.

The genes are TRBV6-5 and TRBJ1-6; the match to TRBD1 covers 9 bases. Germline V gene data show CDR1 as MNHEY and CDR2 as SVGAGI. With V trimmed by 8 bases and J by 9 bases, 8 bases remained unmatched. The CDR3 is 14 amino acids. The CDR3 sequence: CASSGGQGGSPLHF. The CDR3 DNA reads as TGTGCCAGCTCGGGGGGACAGGGAGGTTCACCCCTCCACTTT.

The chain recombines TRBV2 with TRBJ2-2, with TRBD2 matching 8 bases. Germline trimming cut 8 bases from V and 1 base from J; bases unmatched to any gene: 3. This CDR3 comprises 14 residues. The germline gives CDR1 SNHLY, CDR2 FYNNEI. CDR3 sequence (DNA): TGTGCCAGCGGGGGACTAGTGAACACCGGGGAGCTGTTTTTT. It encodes CASGGLVNTGELFF.

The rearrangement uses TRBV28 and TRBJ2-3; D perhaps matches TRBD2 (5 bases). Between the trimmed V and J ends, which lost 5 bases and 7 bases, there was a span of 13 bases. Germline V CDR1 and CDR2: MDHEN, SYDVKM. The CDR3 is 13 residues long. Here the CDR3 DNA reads TGTGCCAGCAGTGACGATTCTAGCTATACGCAGTATTTT. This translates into CASSDDSSYTQYF.

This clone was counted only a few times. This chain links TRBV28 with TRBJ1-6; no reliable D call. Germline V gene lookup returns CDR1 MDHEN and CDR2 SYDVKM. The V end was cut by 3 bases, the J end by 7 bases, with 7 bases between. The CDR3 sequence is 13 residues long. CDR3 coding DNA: TGTGCCAGCAGTTTCGCCCGAAATTCACCCCTCCACTTT. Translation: CASSFARNSPLHF.

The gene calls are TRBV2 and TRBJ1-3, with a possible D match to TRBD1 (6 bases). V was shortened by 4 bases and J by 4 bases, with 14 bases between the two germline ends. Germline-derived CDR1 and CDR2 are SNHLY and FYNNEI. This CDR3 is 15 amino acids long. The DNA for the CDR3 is TGTGCCAGCAGTGTCTTGGGGACATTCGGAAACACCATATATTTT. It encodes CASSVLGTFGNTIYF.

The CDR3 region has the DNA TGTGCCAGCAGATTTAAGGGTTGGGGGCCGAAGACTGAAGCTTTCTTT. Its translation: CASRFKGWGPKTEAFF. The chain has TRBV6-6 and TRBJ1-1; D is possibly TRBD1 (6 bases). In germline, CDR1 is MNHNY, CDR2 SVGAGI (reference sequence). The CDR3 totals 16 residues. V was shortened by 6 bases and J by 5 bases, with 22 bases between the two germline ends.

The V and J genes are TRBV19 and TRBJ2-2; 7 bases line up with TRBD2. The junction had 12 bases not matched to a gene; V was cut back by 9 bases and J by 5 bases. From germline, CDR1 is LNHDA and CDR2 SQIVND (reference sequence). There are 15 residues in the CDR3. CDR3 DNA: TGTGCCAGCGGCATCGGTGGGGGGGGTACCGGGGAGCTGTTTTTT. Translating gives CASGIGGGGTGELFF.

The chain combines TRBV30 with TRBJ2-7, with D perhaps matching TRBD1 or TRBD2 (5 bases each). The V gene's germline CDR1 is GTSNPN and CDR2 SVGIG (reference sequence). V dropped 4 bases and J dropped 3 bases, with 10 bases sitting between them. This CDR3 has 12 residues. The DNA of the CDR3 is TGTGCCTGGAACCGGGACCTCTACGAGCAGTACTTC. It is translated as CAWNRDLYEQYF.

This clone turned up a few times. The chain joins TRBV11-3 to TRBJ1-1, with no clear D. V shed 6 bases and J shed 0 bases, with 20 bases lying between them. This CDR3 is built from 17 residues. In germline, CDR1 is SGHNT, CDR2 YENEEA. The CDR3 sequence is CASRITVLGVLNTEAFF. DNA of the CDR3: TGTGCCAGCAGAATCACCGTCCTCGGGGTACTGAACACTGAAGCTTTCTTT.

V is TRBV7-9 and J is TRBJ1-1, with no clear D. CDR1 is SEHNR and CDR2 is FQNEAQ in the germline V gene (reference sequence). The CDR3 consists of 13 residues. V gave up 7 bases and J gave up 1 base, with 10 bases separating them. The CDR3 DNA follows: TGTGCCAGCAAGCGTACCGAGAACACTGAAGCTTTCTTT. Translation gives CASKRTENTEAFF.

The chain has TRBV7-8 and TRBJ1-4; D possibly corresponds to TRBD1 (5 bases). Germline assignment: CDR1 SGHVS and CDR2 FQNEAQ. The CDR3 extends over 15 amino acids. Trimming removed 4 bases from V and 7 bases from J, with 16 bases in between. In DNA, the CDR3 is TGTGCCAGCAGCTGGGAGGGGTTGGCCTTTGAAAAACTGTTTTTT. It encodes CASSWEGLAFEKLFF. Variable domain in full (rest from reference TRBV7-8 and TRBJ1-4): GAGVSQSPRYKVAKRGQDVALRCDPISGHVSLFWYQQALGQGPEFLTYFQNEAQLDKSGLPSDRFFAERPEGSVSTLKIQRTQQEDSAVYLCASSWEGLAFEKLFFGSGTQLSVL.

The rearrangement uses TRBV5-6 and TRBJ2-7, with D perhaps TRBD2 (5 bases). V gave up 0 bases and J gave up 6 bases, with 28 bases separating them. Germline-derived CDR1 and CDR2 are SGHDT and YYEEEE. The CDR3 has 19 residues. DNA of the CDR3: TGTGCCAGCAGCTTGGAAGGCAGCGGACTCCAAGGTCTTTACCTCGAGCAGTACTTC. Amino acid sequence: CASSLEGSGLQGLYLEQYF.

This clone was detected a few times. CDR3 nucleotide sequence: TGTGCCAGCAGCTTCGGGGTGGAGACTGAAGCTTTCTTT. Its protein product is CASSFGVETEAFF. The V gene is TRBV5-5, the J gene TRBJ1-1; D ambiguous. The CDR3 totals 13 residues. Germline CDR1 and CDR2: SGHKS and YYEKEE (reference sequence). V lost 2 bases and J lost 5, with 10 bases in between.

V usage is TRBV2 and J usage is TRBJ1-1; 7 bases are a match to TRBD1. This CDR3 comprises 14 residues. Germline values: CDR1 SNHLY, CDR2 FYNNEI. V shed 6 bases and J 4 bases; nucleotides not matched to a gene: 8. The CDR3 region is CASRVEAGGTEAFF. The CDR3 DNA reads TGTGCCAGCAGGGTGGAGGCAGGGGGCACTGAAGCTTTCTTT.

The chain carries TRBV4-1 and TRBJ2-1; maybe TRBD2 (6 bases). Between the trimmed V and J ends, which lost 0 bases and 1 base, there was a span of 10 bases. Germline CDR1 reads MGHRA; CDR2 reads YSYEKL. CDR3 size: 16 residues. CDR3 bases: TGCGCCAGCAGCCAAGAGGTAGGGAGGTCCTACAATGAGCAGTTCTTC. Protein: CASSQEVGRSYNEQFF.